These 8 T cell receptor beta chains were sequenced from one sample in a study of identical twins. Via MiXCR, TCRdb re-called the 5' RACE reads, giving one row per CDR3 protein. The data contain around 690,000 distinct CDR3 sequences, about 20% of them singletons. This sample also appeared in a second study, on T cells expressing NK-cell markers.

Sequenced sample: PBMCs. The receptors were gathered from a woman between 18 and 30 years old in good health.

V and J are TRBV9 and TRBJ2-1; D is unresolved. Germline V gene lookup returns CDR1 SGDLS and CDR2 YYNGEE. There are 14 residues in the CDR3. The V end lost 2 bases, the J end lost 8 bases, and 14 bases lay between the germline ends. DNA of the CDR3: TGTGCCAGCAGCGTGGGCGGCGTAGGGTATGAGCAGTTCTTC. Translating gives CASSVGGVGYEQFF.

The chain carries TRBV20-1 and TRBJ2-3; 8 bases are a match to TRBD2. V lost 6 bases, J lost 2 bases, and 4 bases stayed unmatched. The CDR3 has 13 amino acids. From germline, CDR1 is DFQATT and CDR2 SNEGSKA (reference sequence). CDR3 sequence reads: CSAVAGNTDTQYF. CDR3 coding DNA: TGCAGTGCCGTAGCGGGGAACACAGATACGCAGTATTTT.

This chain links TRBV6-5 with TRBJ2-2; D gene unclear. V lost 6 bases, J lost 6 bases, and 11 bases lay in between. This CDR3 is 13 amino acids long. The germline CDR1 and CDR2 sequences are MNHEY and SVGAGI. This CDR3 reads CASSHSSAGELFF. DNA of the CDR3: TGTGCCAGCAGCCATTCGAGCGCCGGGGAGCTGTTTTTT.

The rearrangement joins TRBV12-3 or TRBV12-4 to TRBJ2-2, with D possibly TRBD2 on 6 matching bases. The CDR3 spans 12 residues. The ends were cut back, 11 bases at V and 7 bases at J, with 14 bases in the middle. In DNA, the CDR3 is TGTGCCGGCGCCTGGGGGGTCGGGGAGCTGTTTTTT. This sequence encodes CAGAWGVGELFF.

This clonotype came up many times. The CDR3 spells CASSQDASSWAKNIQYF. As DNA, the CDR3 is TGCGCCAGCAGCCAAGACGCCAGCTCGTGGGCCAAAAACATTCAGTACTTC. This chain uses TRBV4-3 with TRBJ2-4; no definite D call. The germline V and J ends were trimmed by 0 bases and 1 base, with 13 bases remaining between them. This CDR3 is 17 amino acids long. Germline V gene sequence: CDR1 LGHNA, CDR2 YSLEER.

V gene TRBV7-6 combines with J gene TRBJ2-3, with 8 bases aligning to TRBD2. The junction had 4 bases not matched to a gene; V was cut back by 3 bases and J by 5 bases. CDR3 length equals 14 residues. Per the germline V gene, CDR1 is SGHVS and CDR2 is FNYEAQ. For the CDR3, the DNA is TGTGCCAGCAGCTTGTACGGGGGGGTAGATACGCAGTATTTT. Its protein product is CASSLYGGVDTQYF.

This clonotype was seen at least ten times. The chain recombines TRBV2 with TRBJ1-2; D might be TRBD1 (5 bases). This CDR3 spans 13 amino acids. The ends were cut back, 6 bases at V and 3 bases at J, with 11 bases in the middle. Germline V gives CDR1 SNHLY, CDR2 FYNNEI. CDR3 sequence reads: CASRTGTDYGYTF. The CDR3 coding sequence is TGTGCCAGCAGAACCGGGACGGACTATGGCTACACCTTC. Drawing the rest from reference TRBV2 and TRBJ1-2, the complete variable domain is EPEVTQTPSHQVTQMGQEVILRCVPISNHLYFYWYRQILGQKVEFLVSFYNNEISEKSEIFDDQFSVERPDGSNFTLKIRSTKLEDSAMYFCASRTGTDYGYTFGSGTRLTVV.

A few counts support this clonotype. The chain joins TRBV7-9 to TRBJ2-7; 7 bases match TRBD2. J lost 3 bases, V lost 1 base, and 3 bases had no gene match. The germline V gene encodes CDR1 SEHNR and CDR2 FQNEAQ (reference sequence). This CDR3 region has 14 residues. The CDR3 coding sequence is TGTGCCAGCAGCTTAGAAGCGGGGAACTACGAGCAGTACTTC. It codes for CASSLEAGNYEQYF.